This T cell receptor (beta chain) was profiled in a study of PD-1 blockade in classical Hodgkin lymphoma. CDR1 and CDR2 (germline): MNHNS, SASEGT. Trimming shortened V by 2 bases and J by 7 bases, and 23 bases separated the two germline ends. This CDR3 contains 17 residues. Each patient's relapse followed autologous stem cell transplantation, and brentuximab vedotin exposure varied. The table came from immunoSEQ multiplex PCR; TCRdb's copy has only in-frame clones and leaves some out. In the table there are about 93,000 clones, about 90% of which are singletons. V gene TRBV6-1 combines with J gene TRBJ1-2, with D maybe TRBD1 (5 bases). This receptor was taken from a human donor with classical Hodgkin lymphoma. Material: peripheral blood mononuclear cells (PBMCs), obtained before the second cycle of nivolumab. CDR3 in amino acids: CASSEKGTQSDFPGYTF. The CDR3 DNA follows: TGTGCCAGCAGTGAAAAAGGGACGCAATCCGATTTTCCTGGCTACACCTTC.